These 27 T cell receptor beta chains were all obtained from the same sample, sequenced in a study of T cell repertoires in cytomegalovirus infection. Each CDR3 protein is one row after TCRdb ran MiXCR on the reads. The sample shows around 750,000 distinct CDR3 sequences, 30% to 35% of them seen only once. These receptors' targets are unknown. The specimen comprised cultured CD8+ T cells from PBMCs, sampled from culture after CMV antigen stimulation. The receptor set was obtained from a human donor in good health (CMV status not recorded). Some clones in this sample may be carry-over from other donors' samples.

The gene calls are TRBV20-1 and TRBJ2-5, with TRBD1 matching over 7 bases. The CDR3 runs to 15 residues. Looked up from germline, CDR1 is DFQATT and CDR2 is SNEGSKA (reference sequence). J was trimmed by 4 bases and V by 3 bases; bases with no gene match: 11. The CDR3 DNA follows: TGCAGTGCTAGGGAGACAGGGACCCCCCGAGAGACCCAGTACTTC. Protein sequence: CSARETGTPRETQYF.

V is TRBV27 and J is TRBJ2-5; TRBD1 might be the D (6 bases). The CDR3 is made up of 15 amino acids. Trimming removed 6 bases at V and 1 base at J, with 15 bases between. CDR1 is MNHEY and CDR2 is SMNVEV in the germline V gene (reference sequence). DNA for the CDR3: TGTGCCAGCAGCACAGACCGGGACACCCAAGAGACCCAGTACTTC. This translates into CASSTDRDTQETQYF.

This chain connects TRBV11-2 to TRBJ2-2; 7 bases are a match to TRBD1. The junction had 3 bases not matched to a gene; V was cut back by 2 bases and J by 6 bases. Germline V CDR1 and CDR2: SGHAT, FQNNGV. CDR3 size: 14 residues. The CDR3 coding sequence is TGTGCCAGCAGCTTAACAGGGGCACCCGGGGAGCTGTTTTTT. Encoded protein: CASSLTGAPGELFF.

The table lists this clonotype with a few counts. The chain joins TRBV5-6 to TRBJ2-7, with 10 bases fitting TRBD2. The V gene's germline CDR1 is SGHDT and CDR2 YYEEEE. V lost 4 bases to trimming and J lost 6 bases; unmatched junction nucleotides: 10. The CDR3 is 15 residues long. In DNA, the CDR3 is TGTGCCAGCAGCGACCTCCTAGCGGGGGTAAGCGAGCAGTACGTC. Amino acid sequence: CASSDLLAGVSEQYV.

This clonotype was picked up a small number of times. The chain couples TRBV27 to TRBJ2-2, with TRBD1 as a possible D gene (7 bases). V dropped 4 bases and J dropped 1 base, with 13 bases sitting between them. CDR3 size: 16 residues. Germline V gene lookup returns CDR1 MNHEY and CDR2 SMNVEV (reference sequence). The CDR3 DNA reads TGTGCCAGCAGTTCCTACAGGGGAGGGAACACCGGGGAGCTGTTTTTT. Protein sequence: CASSSYRGGNTGELFF.

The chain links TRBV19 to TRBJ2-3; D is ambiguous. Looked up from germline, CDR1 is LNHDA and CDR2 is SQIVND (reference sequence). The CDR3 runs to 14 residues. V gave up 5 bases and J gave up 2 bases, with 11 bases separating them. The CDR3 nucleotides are TGTGCCAGTAGTGTTGGTCAAAACACAGATACGCAGTATTTT. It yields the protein CASSVGQNTDTQYF.

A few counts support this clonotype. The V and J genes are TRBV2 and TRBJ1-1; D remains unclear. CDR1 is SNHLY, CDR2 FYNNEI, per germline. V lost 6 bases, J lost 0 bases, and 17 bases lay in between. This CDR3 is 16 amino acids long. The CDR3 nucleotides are TGTGCCAGCAGGCTTGGATACGGCGCCATGAACACTGAAGCTTTCTTT. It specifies CASRLGYGAMNTEAFF.

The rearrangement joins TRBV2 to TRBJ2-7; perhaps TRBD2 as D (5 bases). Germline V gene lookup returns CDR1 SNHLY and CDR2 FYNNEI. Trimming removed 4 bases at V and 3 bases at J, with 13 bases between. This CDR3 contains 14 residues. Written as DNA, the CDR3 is TGTGCCAGCAGTGTTCGGGAACTTCACTACGAGCAGTACTTC. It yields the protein CASSVRELHYEQYF.

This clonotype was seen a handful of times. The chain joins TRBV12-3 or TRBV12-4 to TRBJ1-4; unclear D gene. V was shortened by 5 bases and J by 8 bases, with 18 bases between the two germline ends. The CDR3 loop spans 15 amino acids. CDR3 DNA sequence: TGTGCCAGCAGTCCATGGACTAGAGCTGGCGAAAAACTGTTTTTT. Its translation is CASSPWTRAGEKLFF.

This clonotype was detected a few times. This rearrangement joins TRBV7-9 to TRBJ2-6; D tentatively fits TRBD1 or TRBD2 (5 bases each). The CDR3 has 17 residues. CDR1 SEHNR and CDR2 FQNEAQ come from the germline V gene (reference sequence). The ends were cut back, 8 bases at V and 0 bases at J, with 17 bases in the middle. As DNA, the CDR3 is TGTGCCAGCCTCGAGAGGGACCCATCCTCTGGGGCCAACGTCCTGACTTTC. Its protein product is CASLERDPSSGANVLTF.

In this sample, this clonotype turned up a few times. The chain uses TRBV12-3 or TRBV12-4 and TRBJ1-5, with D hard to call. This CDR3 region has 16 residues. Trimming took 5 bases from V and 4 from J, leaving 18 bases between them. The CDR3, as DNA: TGTGCCAGCAGTCCGCTCATCTATGGGGAGAATCAGCCCCAGCATTTT. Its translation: CASSPLIYGENQPQHF.

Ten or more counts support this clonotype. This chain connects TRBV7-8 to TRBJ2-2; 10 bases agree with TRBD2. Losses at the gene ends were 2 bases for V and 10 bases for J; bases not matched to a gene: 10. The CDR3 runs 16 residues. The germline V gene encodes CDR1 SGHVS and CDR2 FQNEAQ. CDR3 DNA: TGTGCCAGCAGCTTACCAGCGGGGGGGCCGACGGAGGAGCTGTTTTTT. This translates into CASSLPAGGPTEELFF.

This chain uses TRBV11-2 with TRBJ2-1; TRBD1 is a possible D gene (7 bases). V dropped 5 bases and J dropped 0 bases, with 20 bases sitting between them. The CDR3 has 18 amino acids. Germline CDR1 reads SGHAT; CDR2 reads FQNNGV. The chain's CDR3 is CASSVGTGDFGSYNEQFF. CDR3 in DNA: TGTGCCAGCAGCGTAGGAACAGGGGACTTTGGCTCCTACAATGAGCAGTTCTTC. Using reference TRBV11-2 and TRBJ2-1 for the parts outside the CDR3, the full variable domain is EAGVAQSPRYKIIEKRQSVAFWCNPISGHATLYWYQQILGQGPKLLIQFQNNGVVDDSQLPKDRFSAERLKGVDSTLKIQPAKLEDSAVYLCASSVGTGDFGSYNEQFFGPGTRLTVL.

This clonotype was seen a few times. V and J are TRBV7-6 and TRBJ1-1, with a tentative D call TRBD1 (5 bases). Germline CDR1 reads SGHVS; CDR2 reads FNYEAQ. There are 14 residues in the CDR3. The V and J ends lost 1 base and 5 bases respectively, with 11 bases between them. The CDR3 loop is CASSLGGAETEAFF. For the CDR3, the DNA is TGTGCCAGCAGCTTAGGTGGGGCGGAGACTGAAGCTTTCTTT. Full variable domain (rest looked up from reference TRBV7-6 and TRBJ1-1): GAGVSQSPRYKVTKRGQDVALRCDPISGHVSLYWYRQALGQGPEFLTYFNYEAQQDKSGLPNDRFSAERPEGSISTLTIQRTEQRDSAMYRCASSLGGAETEAFFGQGTRLTVV.

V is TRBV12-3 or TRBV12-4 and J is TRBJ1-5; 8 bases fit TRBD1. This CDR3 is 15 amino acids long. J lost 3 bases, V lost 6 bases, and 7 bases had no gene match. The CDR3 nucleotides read TGTGCCAGCAGACGGGGACAGGTCCACAATCAGCCCCAGCATTTT. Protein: CASRRGQVHNQPQHF.

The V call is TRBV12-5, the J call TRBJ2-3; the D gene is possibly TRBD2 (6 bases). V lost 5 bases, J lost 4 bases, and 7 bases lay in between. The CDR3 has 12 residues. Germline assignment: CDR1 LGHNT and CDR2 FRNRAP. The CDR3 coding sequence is TGTGCTAGTGGTCCGGGGGCAGATACGCAGTATTTT. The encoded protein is CASGPGADTQYF. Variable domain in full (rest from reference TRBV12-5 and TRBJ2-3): DARVTQTPRHKVTEMGQEVTMRCQPILGHNTVFWYRQTMMQGLELLAYFRNRAPLDDSGMPKDRFSAEMPDATLATLKIQPSEPRDSAVYFCASGPGADTQYFGPGTRLTVL.

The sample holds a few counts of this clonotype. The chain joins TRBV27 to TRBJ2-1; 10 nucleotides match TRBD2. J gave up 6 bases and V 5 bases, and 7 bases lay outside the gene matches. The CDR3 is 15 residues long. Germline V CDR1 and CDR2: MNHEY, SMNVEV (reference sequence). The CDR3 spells CASSPLAGGTNEQFF. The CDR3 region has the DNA TGTGCCAGCAGTCCCTTAGCGGGGGGAACCAATGAGCAGTTCTTC.

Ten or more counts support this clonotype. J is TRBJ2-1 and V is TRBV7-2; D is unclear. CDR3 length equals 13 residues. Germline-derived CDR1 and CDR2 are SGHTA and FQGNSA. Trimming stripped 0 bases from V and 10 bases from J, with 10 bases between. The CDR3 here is CASSLALQKEQFF. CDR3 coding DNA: TGTGCCAGCAGCTTAGCCCTCCAGAAGGAGCAGTTCTTC. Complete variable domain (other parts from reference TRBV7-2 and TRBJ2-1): GAGVSQSPSNKVTEKGKDVELRCDPISGHTALYWYRQSLGQGLEFLIYFQGNSAPDKSGLPSDRFSAERTGGSVSTLTIQRTQQEDSAVYLCASSLALQKEQFFGPGTRLTVL.

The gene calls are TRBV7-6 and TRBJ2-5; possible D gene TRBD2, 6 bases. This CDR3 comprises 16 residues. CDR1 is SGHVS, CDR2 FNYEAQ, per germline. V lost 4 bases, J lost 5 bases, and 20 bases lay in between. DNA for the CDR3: TGTGCCAGCAGCTCCACGGGACGGACGGCGGGGGAGACCCAGTACTTC. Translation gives CASSSTGRTAGETQYF.

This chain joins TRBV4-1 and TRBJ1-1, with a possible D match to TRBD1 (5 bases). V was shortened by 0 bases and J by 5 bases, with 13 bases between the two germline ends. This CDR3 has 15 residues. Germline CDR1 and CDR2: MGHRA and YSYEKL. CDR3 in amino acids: CASSQDAQGKTEAFF. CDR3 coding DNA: TGCGCCAGCAGCCAAGATGCCCAGGGCAAGACTGAAGCTTTCTTT.

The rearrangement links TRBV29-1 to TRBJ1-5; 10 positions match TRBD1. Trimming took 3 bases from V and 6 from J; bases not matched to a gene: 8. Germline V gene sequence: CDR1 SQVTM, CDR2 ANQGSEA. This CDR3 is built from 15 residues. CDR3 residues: CSVEDDRGLGQPQHF. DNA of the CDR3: TGCAGCGTTGAGGATGACAGGGGGCTGGGTCAGCCCCAGCATTTT.

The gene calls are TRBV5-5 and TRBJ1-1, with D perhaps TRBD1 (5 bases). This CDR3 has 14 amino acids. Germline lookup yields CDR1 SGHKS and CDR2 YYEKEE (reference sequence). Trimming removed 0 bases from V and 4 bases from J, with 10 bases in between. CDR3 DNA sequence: TGTGCCAGCAGCTTGGCGGGGCGCGCCACTGAAGCTTTCTTT. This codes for CASSLAGRATEAFF.

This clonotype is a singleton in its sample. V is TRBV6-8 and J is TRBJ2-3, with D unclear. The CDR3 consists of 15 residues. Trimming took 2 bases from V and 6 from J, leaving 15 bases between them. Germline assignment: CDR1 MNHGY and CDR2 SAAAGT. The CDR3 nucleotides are TGTGCCAGCAGTTACGGGGTAGTTCTCCCGGATACGCAGTATTTT. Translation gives CASSYGVVLPDTQYF.

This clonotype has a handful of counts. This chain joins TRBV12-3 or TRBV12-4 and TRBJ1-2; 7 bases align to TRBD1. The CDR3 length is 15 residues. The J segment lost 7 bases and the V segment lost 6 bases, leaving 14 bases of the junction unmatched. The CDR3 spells CASSHTQGLGFGYTF. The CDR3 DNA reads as TGTGCCAGCAGCCATACACAGGGGTTGGGGTTTGGCTACACCTTC.

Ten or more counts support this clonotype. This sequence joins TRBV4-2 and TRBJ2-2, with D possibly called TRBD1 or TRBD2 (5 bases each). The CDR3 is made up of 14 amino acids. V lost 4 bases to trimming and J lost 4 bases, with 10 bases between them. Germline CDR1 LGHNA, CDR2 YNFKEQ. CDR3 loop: CASSPGTATGELFF. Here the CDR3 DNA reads TGTGCCAGCAGCCCCGGGACGGCCACCGGGGAGCTGTTTTTT.

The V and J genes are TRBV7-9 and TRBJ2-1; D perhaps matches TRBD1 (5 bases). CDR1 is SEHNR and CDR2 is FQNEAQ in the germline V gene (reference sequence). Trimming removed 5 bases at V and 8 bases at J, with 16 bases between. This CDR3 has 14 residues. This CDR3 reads CASSRRDSWDEQFF. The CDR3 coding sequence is TGTGCCAGCAGCCGTCGAGACAGCTGGGATGAGCAGTTCTTC.

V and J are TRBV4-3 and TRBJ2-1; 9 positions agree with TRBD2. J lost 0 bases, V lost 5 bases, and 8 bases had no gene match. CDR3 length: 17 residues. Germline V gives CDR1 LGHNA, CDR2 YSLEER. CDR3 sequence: CASSKYSGGVSYNEQFF. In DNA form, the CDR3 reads TGCGCCAGCAGCAAATATAGCGGGGGCGTCTCCTACAATGAGCAGTTCTTC.